Presented here are 19 T cell receptor beta chains from one specimen sequenced in a study of T cells in Graves' hyperthyroidism and ophthalmopathy. Amplified regions were TCR beta CDR3 sequences from RNA transcripts. A set of HTBI primers served as the primers for a first-round RT-PCR of the TCR CDR3. In TCRdb, the multiplex PCR reads were re-called with MiXCR into one record per CDR3 protein. The sample lists about 340,000 distinct CDR3 sequences, 18% occurring once. The sample was blood. Receptors were obtained from a woman between 50 and 59 years old with Graves' hyperthyroidism.

The rearrangement joins TRBV5-1 to TRBJ2-1; 12 nucleotides match TRBD1. The V gene's germline CDR1 is SGHRS and CDR2 YFSETQ. Trimming at V came to 1 base and at J to 9 bases, leaving 14 bases not matched to a gene. There are 18 residues in the CDR3. CDR3 in DNA: TGCGCCAGCAGCTTGCCTCCGGGACAGGGGGCGCGATCAAGTGAGCAGTTCTTC. It is translated as CASSLPPGQGARSSEQFF.

This clonotype occurred once. A read error may be the cause here, since a much bigger clone is one base away. The J gene is TRBJ1-1, the V gene TRBV30, with D possibly being TRBD1 (6 bases). Trimming took off 4 bases at V and 3 bases at J, with 18 bases between the two ends. The CDR3 contains 15 residues. Germline values: CDR1 GTSNPN, CDR2 SVGIG (reference sequence). CDR3 amino acids: CAWNSGYQGYTEAFF. CDR3 nucleotide sequence: TGTGCCTGGAATTCAGGATACCAGGGGTACACTGAAGCTTTCTTT.

This clonotype came up many times. The genes are TRBV20-1 and TRBJ2-3, with no clear D. The V gene lost 8 bases and the J gene lost 0 bases, with 18 bases spanning the gap. Germline V gives CDR1 DFQATT, CDR2 SNEGSKA (reference sequence). The CDR3 consists of 15 residues. Here the CDR3 reads CSPGGLQGSTDTQYF. For the CDR3, the DNA is TGCAGTCCAGGTGGTCTACAAGGCAGCACAGATACGCAGTATTTT.

This clonotype showed up just once. The J gene is TRBJ1-1, the V gene TRBV27, with 8 bases aligning to TRBD1. The CDR3 extends over 17 amino acids. In germline, CDR1 is MNHEY, CDR2 SMNVEV (reference sequence). Trimming removed 5 bases from V and 1 base from J; junction bases left unmatched: 12. CDR3 sequence reads: CASSNHGDRPKNTEAFF. The CDR3 nucleotides read TGTGCCAGCAGTAACCATGGGGACAGGCCGAAGAACACTGAAGCTTTCTTT.

The gene calls are TRBV5-4 and TRBJ2-2; the match to TRBD1 covers 8 bases. V dropped 4 bases and J dropped 6; count of bases not matched to a gene: 2. Germline values: CDR1 SGHNT, CDR2 YYREEE (reference sequence). The CDR3 is 13 residues long. In DNA, the CDR3 is TGTGCCAGCAGCACGGACAGGGCCGGGGAGCTGTTTTTT. Translating gives CASSTDRAGELFF.

This clonotype came up many times. The V and J genes are TRBV7-9 and TRBJ2-7; the match to TRBD1 covers 7 bases. From germline, CDR1 is SEHNR and CDR2 FQNEAQ (reference sequence). The CDR3 has 15 amino acids. The V gene end was trimmed by 4 bases and the J gene end by 4 bases; junction bases not matched to a gene: 10. CDR3 sequence reads: CASSSSRQGVYEQYF. As DNA, the CDR3 is TGTGCCAGCAGCTCCTCCAGACAGGGTGTTTACGAGCAGTACTTC.

CDR3 nucleotides: TGTGCCAGCTGGGAGCGGGGGAGTAGTGAGCAGTTCTTC. Translating gives CASWERGSSEQFF. The V call is TRBV12-3 or TRBV12-4, the J call TRBJ2-1; 8 bases agree with TRBD2. V gave up 8 bases and J gave up 9 bases; unmatched junction bases: 9. The CDR3 extends over 13 amino acids.

This chain joins TRBV19 and TRBJ1-5; 8 bases agree with TRBD1. Germline V CDR1 and CDR2: LNHDA, SQIVND (reference sequence). The CDR3 consists of 16 residues. V lost 10 bases to trimming and J lost 7 bases; unmatched junction nucleotides: 18. The CDR3 coding sequence is TGTGCCACTCATAACCACGGGCAGGGGGCTGGACAGCCCCAGCATTTT. This codes for CATHNHGQGAGQPQHF.

Many counts were recorded for this clonotype. The V and J genes are TRBV18 and TRBJ2-1; TRBD1 matches 9 bases. Trimming cost V 3 bases and J 7 bases; bases outside gene matches: 7. This CDR3 has 15 residues. Germline CDR1 and CDR2: KGHSH and LQKENI. CDR3 protein: CASSPYGTGRNEQFF. The DNA for the CDR3 is TGTGCCAGCTCACCGTACGGGACAGGGAGGAATGAGCAGTTCTTC. The full variable domain, its missing parts supplied by reference TRBV18 and TRBJ2-1, is NAGVMQNPRHLVRRRGQEARLRCSPMKGHSHVYWYRQLPEEGLKFMVYLQKENIIDESGMPKERFSAEFPKEGPSILRIQQVVRGDSAAYFCASSPYGTGRNEQFFGPGTRLTVL.

The V and J genes are TRBV9 and TRBJ2-3, with 11 bases lining up with TRBD1. Unmatched junction bases numbered 3, after V lost 0 bases and J lost 3 bases. CDR1 is SGDLS, CDR2 YYNGEE, per germline. The CDR3 runs 16 residues. The CDR3 DNA reads TGTGCCAGCAGCGTAGTTGGGACAGGGGGAACAGATACGCAGTATTTT. Amino acid sequence: CASSVVGTGGTDTQYF.

The rearrangement joins TRBV4-1 to TRBJ2-5; the D gene is possibly TRBD1 (5 bases). Trimming removed 0 bases from V and 1 base from J, with 12 bases in between. CDR3 size: 16 residues. Germline CDR1 is MGHRA and CDR2 is YSYEKL. CDR3 sequence reads: CASSQDADSAQETQYF. The CDR3 DNA reads as TGCGCCAGCAGCCAAGATGCAGACAGCGCCCAAGAGACCCAGTACTTC.

This clonotype has a handful of counts. J is TRBJ2-2 and V is TRBV7-8; 11 bases align to TRBD2. Per germline, CDR1 SGHVS and CDR2 FQNEAQ. The CDR3 loop spans 19 amino acids. V gave up 5 bases and J gave up 6 bases; unmatched junction bases: 17. CDR3 nucleotides: TGTGCCAGCAGCCCCTACATAGATATGACTAGCGGGGTTGCCGGGGAGCTGTTTTTT. Its translation is CASSPYIDMTSGVAGELFF.

This clonotype was seen at least ten times. The V call is TRBV6-2 or TRBV6-3, the J call TRBJ2-7; D is undetermined. CDR3 size: 14 residues. Trimming cost V 3 bases and J 2 bases, with 11 bases left between them. Germline loops: CDR1 MNHEY, CDR2 SVGEGT. The CDR3 nucleotides are TGTGCCAGCAGTTATGTGGCAGGAGCCTACGAGCAGTACTTC. Translated: CASSYVAGAYEQYF.

Remarks on this clonotype: One end of the junction fails to match germline, which may point to a read error. The chain is built from TRBV27 and TRBJ1-1, with TRBD1 as a possible D gene (5 bases). The CDR3 is 11 amino acids. Germline lookup yields CDR1 MNHEY and CDR2 SMNVEV (reference sequence). In nucleotides, the CDR3 is TGTGCCGGCAGTTTTCTGGGGCGAGCTTTCTTT. Its protein is CAGSFLGRAFF.

This clonotype showed up many times. This sequence joins TRBV28 and TRBJ2-3; 10 bases align to TRBD2. In germline, CDR1 is MDHEN, CDR2 SYDVKM. Trimming cost V 5 bases and J 5 bases; bases outside gene matches: 10. The CDR3 spans 16 residues. CDR3 nucleotides: TGTGCCAGCAGTACCCGTGCTAGCGGGAGTATAGATACGCAGTATTTT. This sequence encodes CASSTRASGSIDTQYF.

This clonotype was detected a few times. This may be a read error, as it is one base from a much larger clone. The chain combines TRBV10-3 with TRBJ2-3; 11 nucleotides align to TRBD2. Losses at the gene ends were 7 bases for V and 9 bases for J; bases not matched to a gene: 12. Germline CDR1 is ENHRY and CDR2 is SYGVKD. This CDR3 has 15 amino acids. CDR3 nucleotides: TGTGCCATCAAGTCGGCTAGCGGGGGGACCGAGACGCAGTATTTT. This codes for CAIKSASGGTETQYF.

J is TRBJ2-1 and V is TRBV7-9, with D tentatively TRBD2 (6 bases). V was shortened by 4 bases and J by 0 bases, with 10 bases between the two germline ends. Germline lookup yields CDR1 SEHNR and CDR2 FQNEAQ (reference sequence). This CDR3 comprises 15 residues. In DNA form, the CDR3 reads TGTGCCAGCAGCTCTAGCGTGAGCTCCTACAATGAGCAGTTCTTC. It yields the protein CASSSSVSSYNEQFF.

The chain carries TRBV12-3 or TRBV12-4 and TRBJ2-1, with 7 bases that match TRBD1. J gave up 4 bases and V 7 bases, and 4 bases lay outside the gene matches. The length of the CDR3 is 13 residues. The CDR3 DNA follows: TGTGCCAGCAACAGACAGGGATACAATGAGCAGTTCTTC. It yields the protein CASNRQGYNEQFF.

There are a few counts of this clonotype. The chain links TRBV6-1 to TRBJ2-3; D is perhaps TRBD1 (5 bases). The CDR3 totals 12 residues. The V gene lost 8 bases and the J gene lost 0 bases, with 6 bases spanning the gap. Germline CDR1 and CDR2: MNHNS and SASEGT. CDR3 amino acids: CASGASTDTQYF. CDR3 bases: TGTGCCAGCGGGGCTAGCACAGATACGCAGTATTTT.